Below, 15 T cell receptor beta chains from the same sample are listed, as sequenced in a study of shared clonotypes between healthy human individuals. Terminally differentiated effector memory CD45RA+ cells were excluded by CCR7 positive selection of CD45RO-negative cells. Generated by immunoSEQ multiplex PCR, the TCRdb table keeps only in-frame clones and is missing some. Among about 2 million clones listed, about 95% were seen once. Sequencing input: naive CD8+ T cells sorted from blood. The receptors were sampled from a man between 18 and 29 years old in good health.

V is TRBV13 and J is TRBJ2-7; D tentatively fits TRBD1 or TRBD2 (5 bases each). Germline V gives CDR1 PRHDT, CDR2 FYEKMQ (reference sequence). This CDR3 is 12 amino acids long. The ends were cut back, 5 bases at V and 1 base at J, with 6 bases in the middle. In nucleotides, the CDR3 is TGTGCCAGCAGCGGGGGTTCCTACGAGCAGTACTTC. This encodes CASSGGSYEQYF.

The genes are TRBV2 and TRBJ2-7; TRBD2 matches 12 bases. The V segment lost 0 bases and the J segment 2 bases; nucleotides outside the gene matches: 8. The CDR3 is 18 amino acids. In germline, CDR1 is SNHLY, CDR2 FYNNEI. The CDR3 DNA sequence: TGTGCCAGCAGTGAAGCGACTAGCGGGAGACTACGGGCCTACGAGCAGTACTTC. Translating it yields CASSEATSGRLRAYEQYF.

This clone has a single count. This chain joins TRBV13 and TRBJ1-6, with unresolved D. With 5 bases removed from V and 0 bases from J, the gap between germline ends came to 11 bases. From germline, CDR1 is PRHDT and CDR2 FYEKMQ (reference sequence). The CDR3 is 16 residues long. CDR3 DNA sequence: TGTGCCAGCAGCCAAAGAATAAGCTCCTATAATTCACCCCTCCACTTT. Translation: CASSQRISSYNSPLHF.

In the case of this clone: Other DNA sequences in this specimen translate into the identical CDR3. This rearrangement joins TRBV7-2 to TRBJ2-7, with D unresolved. Germline V gene data show CDR1 as SGHTA and CDR2 as FQGNSA. The CDR3 covers 13 residues. Trimming removed 4 bases from V and 0 bases from J, with 7 bases in between. Here the CDR3 reads CASSSPPSYEQYF. DNA for the CDR3: TGTGCCAGCAGCTCCCCCCCCTCCTACGAGCAGTACTTC.

V is TRBV7-9 and J is TRBJ2-5, with 13 nucleotides matching TRBD2. CDR1 is SEHNR, CDR2 FQNEAQ, per germline (reference sequence). Trimming at V came to 6 bases and at J to 2 bases, leaving 6 bases not matched to a gene. The CDR3 covers 16 residues. CDR3 sequence reads: CASSSTLAGGQETQYF. The CDR3 bases are TGTGCCAGCAGTTCAACACTAGCGGGGGGGCAAGAGACCCAGTACTTC.

CDR3 in DNA: TGTGCCAGCAGCGTCGCGGAGGGACTAGCGGAACAGGGGGACAACAATGAGCAGTTCTTC. Protein sequence: CASSVAEGLAEQGDNNEQFF. The chain has TRBV9 and TRBJ2-1; 11 bases fit TRBD2. Germline loops: CDR1 SGDLS, CDR2 YYNGEE. Trimming took 2 bases from V and 5 from J; bases not matched to a gene: 18. This CDR3 is built from 20 residues.

This clone appeared a single time. V is TRBV10-3 and J is TRBJ2-7; D remains unclear. This CDR3 has 13 residues. V lost 4 bases and J 3 bases, leaving 10 bases between the germline ends. The V gene's germline CDR1 is ENHRY and CDR2 SYGVKD. The CDR3 protein is CAISVYRDYEQYF. CDR3 nucleotide sequence: TGTGCCATCAGTGTGTACAGAGACTACGAGCAGTACTTC.

This clone showed up just once. The rearrangement links TRBV29-1 to TRBJ1-1; D may be TRBD1 (5 bases). CDR1 and CDR2 (germline): SQVTM, ANQGSEA. V lost 0 bases and J 4 bases, leaving 18 bases between the germline ends. The length of the CDR3 is 16 residues. The CDR3 here is CSVEDRGVLVGTEAFF. The CDR3 bases are TGCAGCGTTGAAGATCGAGGGGTGTTGGTAGGCACTGAAGCTTTCTTT.

The chain combines TRBV28 with TRBJ2-5, with 8 bases that match TRBD1. CDR1 MDHEN and CDR2 SYDVKM come from the germline V gene. CDR3 size: 12 residues. The CDR3 DNA sequence: TGTGCGGCACAGGGGGTCCAAGAGACCCAGTACTTC. It translates to CAAQGVQETQYF.

The rearrangement joins TRBV5-1 to TRBJ1-2; D possibly corresponds to TRBD1 (5 bases). CDR1 and CDR2 (germline): SGHRS, YFSETQ. The V and J ends lost 4 bases and 5 bases respectively, with 18 bases between them. This CDR3 is 15 amino acids long. The chain's CDR3 is CASSPWGSGEYGYTF. In nucleotides, the CDR3 is TGCGCCAGCAGCCCGTGGGGGTCGGGGGAATATGGCTACACCTTC.

This chain connects TRBV27 to TRBJ2-2; 8 nucleotides align to TRBD1. CDR1 and CDR2 (germline): MNHEY, SMNVEV (reference sequence). The ends lost 3 bases at V and 4 bases at J; junction bases unmatched: 10. The length of the CDR3 is 17 residues. The CDR3 protein is CASSFDRGWESTGELFF. The CDR3 coding sequence is TGTGCCAGCAGTTTCGACAGGGGCTGGGAAAGCACCGGGGAGCTGTTTTTT.

The chain joins TRBV5-1 to TRBJ2-3; 10 nucleotides agree with TRBD2. The germline V gene has CDR1 SGHRS and CDR2 YFSETQ. The trim removed 2 bases at V and 5 bases at J, leaving 8 bases unmatched. This CDR3 is built from 16 residues. DNA of the CDR3: TGCGCCAGCAGCTTAGCTAGCGGGGGCGATGAAGATACGCAGTATTTT. Its protein product is CASSLASGGDEDTQYF.

The rearrangement links TRBV7-9 to TRBJ2-3, with 9 nucleotides matching TRBD2. Per germline, CDR1 SEHNR and CDR2 FQNEAQ (reference sequence). This CDR3 contains 16 residues. The J segment lost 2 bases and the V segment lost 0 bases, leaving 3 bases of the junction unmatched. As DNA, the CDR3 is TGTGCCAGCAGCTTAGCTCCTAGCGGGATCACAGATACGCAGTATTTT. Encoded protein: CASSLAPSGITDTQYF.

This sequence joins TRBV5-1 and TRBJ1-3, with TRBD1 matching 7 bases. CDR3 length: 15 amino acids. After removal of 2 bases from V and 3 bases from J, the junction contained 5 bases not matched to a gene. Germline V gives CDR1 SGHRS, CDR2 YFSETQ. CDR3 DNA sequence: TGCGCCAGCAGCTTAAGGGGGCCGGATGGAAACACCATATATTTT. As protein: CASSLRGPDGNTIYF. The whole variable domain, filled in from reference TRBV5-1 and TRBJ1-3, reads KAGVTQTPRYLIKTRGQQVTLSCSPISGHRSVSWYQQTPGQGLQFLFEYFSETQRNKGNFPGRFSGRQFSNSRSEMNVSTLELGDSALYLCASSLRGPDGNTIYFGEGSWLTVV.

V usage is TRBV13 and J usage is TRBJ2-5; 9 bases align to TRBD1. V shed 0 bases, J shed 4 bases, and the junction held 9 bases outside the gene matches. The CDR3 consists of 17 residues. CDR1 PRHDT and CDR2 FYEKMQ come from the germline V gene (reference sequence). The CDR3, as DNA: TGTGCCAGCAGCTTAGGAGGAGGGACAGGGTTCTCAGAGACCCAGTACTTC. This sequence encodes CASSLGGGTGFSETQYF. Full variable domain (remainder filled in from reference TRBV13 and TRBJ2-5): AAGVIQSPRHLIKEKRETATLKCYPIPRHDTVYWYQQGPGQDPQFLISFYEKMQSDKGSIPDRFSAQQFSDYHSELNMSSLELGDSALYFCASSLGGGTGFSETQYFGPGTRLLVL.